One and the same sample provided the 11 T cell receptor beta chains below, sequenced in a study of Graves' ophthalmopathy and Graves' hyperthyroidism. The authors amplified TCR beta CDR3 regions, and they did so from RNA transcripts for repertoire sequencing. Amplification began with first-round RT-PCR using HTBI primers, then second-round multiplex PCR was performed. TCRdb independently ran MiXCR on the multiplex PCR reads; one entry per CDR3 protein. The sample holds 210,000 or so distinct CDR3 sequences, less than 30% seen once. The sequenced material came from peripheral blood. These receptors were taken from a man aged 45-65 years with Graves' ophthalmopathy.

Ten or more counts support this clonotype. The V gene is TRBV12-3 or TRBV12-4, the J gene TRBJ1-2; 7 bases map to TRBD1. The CDR3 has 15 amino acids. Trimming took 6 bases from V and 2 from J; bases not matched to a gene: 9. In nucleotides, the CDR3 is TGTGCCAGCAGGCCGACAGGGAAGGGGAACTATGGCTACACCTTC. This gives the protein CASRPTGKGNYGYTF.

CDR3 bases: TGTGCCAGCAGCTTGATGGACAGTACCTACGAGCAGTACTTC. This gives the protein CASSLMDSTYEQYF. The V and J genes are TRBV7-2 and TRBJ2-7, with D maybe TRBD1 (6 bases). The CDR3 is made up of 14 amino acids. Per the germline V gene, CDR1 is SGHTA and CDR2 is FQGNSA. V lost 3 bases and J 2 bases, leaving 11 bases between the germline ends.

This clonotype was picked up many times. This chain joins TRBV27 and TRBJ2-7, with 7 bases fitting TRBD1. V gave up 6 bases and J gave up 5 bases; unmatched junction bases: 7. Germline CDR1 MNHEY, CDR2 SMNVEV (reference sequence). The CDR3 sequence is 13 residues long. The CDR3 region has the DNA TGTGCCAGCAGCCAGACAGGGTTCCACGAGCAGTACTTC. Its translation is CASSQTGFHEQYF.

This clonotype was counted ten times or more. This sequence joins TRBV10-3 and TRBJ2-5; 9 nucleotides match TRBD1. The length of the CDR3 is 12 residues. Germline-derived CDR1 and CDR2 are ENHRY and SYGVKD. V dropped 6 bases and J dropped 4; count of bases not matched to a gene: 0. The CDR3 nucleotides are TGTGCCATCAGGGACAGGGGAGAGACCCAGTACTTC. It encodes CAIRDRGETQYF.

CDR3 DNA sequence: TGTGCCAGCAGCACAGAAGGGACAGGGATCAGTGGCTACACCTTC. The encoded protein is CASSTEGTGISGYTF. The chain employs TRBV7-9 and TRBJ1-2, with 9 bases matching TRBD1. Unmatched junction bases numbered 11, after V lost 5 bases and J lost 7 bases. This CDR3 is built from 15 residues. Germline V gene data show CDR1 as SEHNR and CDR2 as FQNEAQ (reference sequence).

The chain employs TRBV2 and TRBJ2-7, with D tentatively TRBD2 (6 bases). The CDR3 consists of 15 residues. The germline V and J ends were trimmed by 2 bases and 2 bases, with 13 bases remaining between them. Germline loops: CDR1 SNHLY, CDR2 FYNNEI. The CDR3, as DNA: TGTGCCAGCAGTGAAAGCCTAGCGCTGGCCTACGAGCAGTACTTC. Translation: CASSESLALAYEQYF.

In its sample, this clonotype was seen many times. V is TRBV20-1 and J is TRBJ2-2; TRBD2 aligns across 7 bases. Looked up from germline, CDR1 is DFQATT and CDR2 is SNEGSKA (reference sequence). Trimming removed 5 bases from V and 4 bases from J; junction bases left unmatched: 7. This CDR3 contains 14 residues. This CDR3 is CSAPSGTGTGELFF. The CDR3 coding sequence is TGCAGTGCTCCGAGCGGGACCGGCACCGGGGAGCTGTTTTTT.

This clonotype was seen ten or more times. The chain employs TRBV5-1 and TRBJ1-2, with unresolved D. The CDR3 spans 15 residues. Per the germline V gene, CDR1 is SGHRS and CDR2 is YFSETQ. V dropped 2 bases and J dropped 0 bases, with 11 bases sitting between them. In nucleotides, the CDR3 is TGCGCCAGCAGCTTAACCGGGGATCCTAACTATGGCTACACCTTC. It codes for CASSLTGDPNYGYTF.

This rearrangement joins TRBV20-1 to TRBJ1-2; D not resolved. V was cut by 7 bases and J by 7 bases, with 4 bases left in between. Germline V gives CDR1 DFQATT, CDR2 SNEGSKA (reference sequence). The CDR3 spans 8 residues. Here the CDR3 DNA reads TGCAGTGTACCTGGCTACACCTTC. This sequence encodes CSVPGYTF.

This clonotype was picked up many times. The gene calls are TRBV5-1 and TRBJ2-2; TRBD2 agrees at 9 bases. The CDR3 is 16 residues long. The V segment lost 2 bases and the J segment 5 bases; nucleotides outside the gene matches: 7. Germline V gene sequence: CDR1 SGHRS, CDR2 YFSETQ. In DNA, the CDR3 is TGCGCCAGCAGCTTCAAGACTAGCGGAGGGACCGGGGAGCTGTTTTTT. Its protein is CASSFKTSGGTGELFF.

This clonotype appeared many times. The chain carries TRBV7-2 and TRBJ2-7; 11 bases line up with TRBD2. This CDR3 comprises 15 residues. The V segment lost 3 bases and the J segment 1 base; nucleotides outside the gene matches: 2. The germline CDR1 and CDR2 sequences are SGHTA and FQGNSA. CDR3 in DNA: TGTGCCAGCAGCTTGTGGACTAGCGGGTCCTACGAGCAGTACTTC. It translates to CASSLWTSGSYEQYF.